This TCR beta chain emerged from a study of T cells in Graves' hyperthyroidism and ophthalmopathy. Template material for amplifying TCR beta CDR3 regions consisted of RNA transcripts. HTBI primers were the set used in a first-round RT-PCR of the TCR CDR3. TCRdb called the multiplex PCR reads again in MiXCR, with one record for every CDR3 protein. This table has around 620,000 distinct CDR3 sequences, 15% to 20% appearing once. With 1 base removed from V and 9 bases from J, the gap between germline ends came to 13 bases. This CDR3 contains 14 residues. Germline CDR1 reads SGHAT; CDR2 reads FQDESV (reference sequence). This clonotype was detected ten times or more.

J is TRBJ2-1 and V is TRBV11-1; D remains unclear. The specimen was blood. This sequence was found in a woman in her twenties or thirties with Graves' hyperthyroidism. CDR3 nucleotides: TGTGCCAGCAGCTTAGGACTTCATGAGACTGAGCAGTTCTTC. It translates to CASSLGLHETEQFF.